This T cell receptor (beta chain) was found in a study of CD8+ T cells in alopecia areata. About the research overall: The tofacitinib course ran for 6 to 18 months and was followed by 6 months off drug.

Study-level points and caveats: Across lesional scalp, and particularly alopecia totalis/universalis, clonality surpassed that of normal scalp.

Once RNA had been extracted, it was reverse transcribed into cDNA to act as the sequencing template. The repertoire was sequenced with immunoSEQ multiplex PCR; TCRdb's copy has only in-frame clones and lacks some. The repertoire holds around 19,000 clones, around 50% seen once, with less than 9.5% in the top ten. Treatment specified: oral pan-JAK inhibitor, 5-10 mg twice daily. Lesional scalp punch biopsies and peripheral blood came from alopecia areata patients. On this clone: No antigen is known for it.

V was pared by 2 bases and J by 7 bases, with 17 bases between. Germline CDR1 reads LGHNA; CDR2 reads YNFKEQ. The CDR3 has 15 residues. The chain combines TRBV4-2 with TRBJ1-2, with D perhaps TRBD1 (5 bases). The input for sequencing was skin, taken at week 4, from a patient treated with tofacitinib. This clonotype originated in a human donor with alopecia areata. CDR3 sequence: CASSQITQGRSGYTF. The CDR3 region has the DNA TGTGCCAGCAGCCAAATCACCCAGGGACGGAGTGGCTACACCTTC.